The 22 T cell receptor beta chains given below trace back to one sample, sequenced in a study of T cells in Graves' hyperthyroidism and ophthalmopathy. The source material, RNA transcripts, was used to amplify TCR beta CDR3 regions. A first-round RT-PCR of the TCR CDR3 used the HTBI primer set. TCRdb independently ran MiXCR on the multiplex PCR reads; one entry per CDR3 protein. The sample has 800,000 or so distinct CDR3 sequences; about two fifths are singletons. Sequenced input: blood. The source is a man between 18 and 29 years old with Graves' hyperthyroidism.

This clonotype came up a few times. The V call is TRBV5-1, the J call TRBJ1-5; no clear D gene. This CDR3 contains 16 residues. The V and J ends lost 0 bases and 3 bases respectively, with 13 bases between them. Germline CDR1 SGHRS, CDR2 YFSETQ. CDR3 region: CASSLVCPVYNQPQHF. The CDR3 DNA is TGCGCCAGCAGCTTGGTTTGTCCGGTCTACAATCAGCCCCAGCATTTT.

J is TRBJ2-7 and V is TRBV10-3; 7 bases are shared with TRBD2. The germline V gene encodes CDR1 ENHRY and CDR2 SYGVKD. The V and J ends lost 5 bases and 2 bases, in that order; junction bases with no gene match: 15. This CDR3 has 17 amino acids. In nucleotides, the CDR3 is TGTGCCATCAGTTTACGGTTCCCGGGACGGGGGGCCTACGAGCAGTACTTC. Amino acid sequence: CAISLRFPGRGAYEQYF.

The CDR3 region has the DNA TGTGCCAGCAGTTTGAGCGGGCCACTCTACGAGCAGTACTTC. It is translated as CASSLSGPLYEQYF. The rearrangement uses TRBV7-2 and TRBJ2-7; maybe TRBD2 (6 bases). Deletions cut 6 bases from V and 3 bases from J, with 15 bases between. The CDR3 is made up of 14 amino acids. The V gene's germline CDR1 is SGHTA and CDR2 FQGNSA.

The V gene is TRBV7-8, the J gene TRBJ2-7; D could derive from TRBD1 or TRBD2 (5 bases each). This CDR3 has 14 residues. V lost 7 bases and J 3 bases, leaving 16 bases between the germline ends. Looked up from germline, CDR1 is SGHVS and CDR2 is FQNEAQ. The CDR3 reads CASIPGAGFYEQYF. The CDR3 bases are TGTGCCAGCATTCCCGGGGCAGGGTTCTACGAGCAGTACTTC.

CDR3 coding DNA: TGCAGCGTTGTCCAGGGTTCCACTGAAGCTTTCTTT. This encodes CSVVQGSTEAFF. The chain employs TRBV29-1 and TRBJ1-1; weak D call: TRBD1 (5 bases). The germline V gene has CDR1 SQVTM and CDR2 ANQGSEA. V lost 4 bases, J lost 4 bases, and 10 bases lay in between. This CDR3 contains 12 residues.

This clonotype came up a few times. The chain is built from TRBV6-5 and TRBJ2-7; 7 positions agree with TRBD2. The V gene's germline CDR1 is MNHEY and CDR2 SVGAGI. The CDR3 runs 14 residues. The V and J ends lost 5 bases and 1 base, in that order; junction bases with no gene match: 5. The CDR3 coding sequence is TGTGCCAGCAGTACGACTAGCAGATCCTACGAGCAGTACTTC. This translates into CASSTTSRSYEQYF.

The genes are TRBV5-6 and TRBJ2-5; D gene ambiguous. V was trimmed by 3 bases and J by 0 bases, leaving 15 bases between them. Germline V gene lookup returns CDR1 SGHDT and CDR2 YYEEEE. This CDR3 contains 16 residues. The CDR3 nucleotides are TGTGCCAGCAGCTCTCCGGGCACCACGTACCAAGAGACCCAGTACTTC. Its protein product is CASSSPGTTYQETQYF. Full variable domain (rest looked up from reference TRBV5-6 and TRBJ2-5): DAGVTQSPTHLIKTRGQQVTLRCSPKSGHDTVSWYQQALGQGPQFIFQYYEEEERQRGNFPDRFSGHQFPNYSSELNVNALLLGDSALYLCASSSPGTTYQETQYFGPGTRLLVL.

This clonotype was found many times. V and J are TRBV7-9 and TRBJ1-6, with D tentatively TRBD1 (5 bases). Between the trimmed V and J ends, which lost 7 bases and 7 bases, there was a span of 14 bases. The CDR3 is 14 amino acids. The V gene's germline CDR1 is SEHNR and CDR2 FQNEAQ (reference sequence). CDR3 DNA: TGTGCCAGCACCTTTTGGGAGGGGAATTCACCCCTCCACTTT. Protein: CASTFWEGNSPLHF. Drawing the rest from reference TRBV7-9 and TRBJ1-6, the complete variable domain is DTGVSQNPRHKITKRGQNVTFRCDPISEHNRLYWYRQTLGQGPEFLTYFQNEAQLEKSRLLSDRFSAERPKGSFSTLEIQRTEQGDSAMYLCASTFWEGNSPLHFGNGTRLTVT.

This clonotype was observed a single time. The V gene is TRBV19, the J gene TRBJ1-1; D call uncertain. CDR3 length equals 13 residues. CDR1 LNHDA and CDR2 SQIVND come from the germline V gene (reference sequence). The V end was cut by 3 bases, the J end by 6 bases, with 11 bases between. The CDR3 DNA sequence: TGTGCCAGTAGTATTGGGATAATCGCTGAAGCTTTCTTT. Translating gives CASSIGIIAEAFF. Supplemented by reference TRBV19 and TRBJ1-1, the full variable domain reads DGGITQSPKYLFRKEGQNVTLSCEQNLNHDAMYWYRQDPGQGLRLIYYSQIVNDFQKGDIAEGYSVSREKKESFPLTVTSAQKNPTAFYLCASSIGIIAEAFFGQGTRLTVV.

Only a few counts were recorded for this clonotype. This chain uses TRBV6-1 with TRBJ1-1; D is unresolved. Germline-derived CDR1 and CDR2 are MNHNS and SASEGT. Trimming left V 2 bases short and J 1 base short, with 11 bases between. The CDR3 is 15 amino acids. The CDR3 region has the DNA TGTGCCAGCAGTGAACGGGCCGGTGGGAACACTGAAGCTTTCTTT. Translated: CASSERAGGNTEAFF.

This sequence joins TRBV29-1 and TRBJ2-7; possible D gene TRBD2, 6 bases. The V end was cut by 0 bases, the J end by 5 bases, with 20 bases between. The CDR3 is 16 amino acids. Germline assignment: CDR1 SQVTM and CDR2 ANQGSEA. CDR3 residues: CSVEDHLSSVRNEQYF. CDR3 nucleotide sequence: TGCAGCGTTGAAGACCACCTCTCTAGCGTTCGGAACGAGCAGTACTTC.

The table lists this clonotype with a count of one. The chain employs TRBV11-1 and TRBJ2-7, with D hard to call. The germline V gene encodes CDR1 SGHAT and CDR2 FQDESV (reference sequence). V dropped 6 bases and J dropped 1 base, with 13 bases sitting between them. CDR3 length: 14 residues. In DNA form, the CDR3 reads TGTGCCAGCAGTCATTATAGTCGATCCTACGAGCAGTACTTC. This encodes CASSHYSRSYEQYF. Drawing the rest from reference TRBV11-1 and TRBJ2-7, the complete variable domain is EAEVAQSPRYKITEKSQAVAFWCDPISGHATLYWYRQILGQGPELLVQFQDESVVDDSQLPKDRFSAERLKGVDSTLKIQPAELGDSAMYLCASSHYSRSYEQYFGPGTRLTVT.

The CDR3 DNA is TGTGCCAGTCACCAGGGGGCGGGCTACACCTTC. Amino acids: CASHQGAGYTF. This sequence joins TRBV13 and TRBJ1-2, with 8 bases fitting TRBD1. The V and J ends lost 9 bases and 8 bases, in that order; junction bases with no gene match: 5. The CDR3 is made up of 11 amino acids. Germline values: CDR1 PRHDT, CDR2 FYEKMQ (reference sequence).

As to this clonotype: Possible read error: a much larger clone is one base away. V and J are TRBV9 and TRBJ2-5; weak D call: TRBD1 (5 bases). In germline, CDR1 is SGDLS, CDR2 YYNGEE. This CDR3 comprises 13 residues. Trimming left V 0 bases short and J 9 bases short, with 12 bases between. In DNA form, the CDR3 reads TGTGCCAGCAGCGTAGCCAGGGATGAGGCCCAGTACTTC. Amino acids: CASSVARDEAQYF.

The chain couples TRBV4-1 to TRBJ2-7; a weak D match, TRBD2 (5 bases). CDR3 size: 14 residues. Germline values: CDR1 MGHRA, CDR2 YSYEKL. V lost 1 base to trimming and J lost 3 bases, with 10 bases between them. Here the CDR3 DNA reads TGCGCCAGCAGCCAAGGTAATGAGGGCTACGAGCAGTACTTC. As protein: CASSQGNEGYEQYF.

In its sample, this clonotype was seen many times. V gene TRBV7-2 combines with J gene TRBJ2-5; D is uncertain. V dropped 2 bases and J dropped 4 bases, with 14 bases sitting between them. Germline V gene lookup returns CDR1 SGHTA and CDR2 FQGNSA. CDR3 size: 15 residues. DNA for the CDR3: TGTGCCAGCAGCTTAATGAGAGATAGGGCAGAGACCCAGTACTTC. Its translation is CASSLMRDRAETQYF.

The chain links TRBV9 to TRBJ1-3; unclear D gene. From germline, CDR1 is SGDLS and CDR2 YYNGEE. The length of the CDR3 is 15 residues. The ends were cut back, 3 bases at V and 0 bases at J, with 10 bases in the middle. The CDR3 here is CASSAEGSSGNTIYF. The CDR3 DNA follows: TGTGCCAGCAGCGCTGAGGGAAGCTCTGGAAACACCATATATTTT.

In its sample, this clonotype was seen many times. This rearrangement joins TRBV7-9 to TRBJ1-1, with unresolved D. V was pared by 4 bases and J by 7 bases, with 7 bases between. The CDR3 extends over 11 amino acids. Per germline, CDR1 SEHNR and CDR2 FQNEAQ (reference sequence). In DNA form, the CDR3 reads TGTGCCAGCAGCTACCAAATTGAAGCTTTCTTT. It yields the protein CASSYQIEAFF.

This chain joins TRBV29-1 and TRBJ2-2, with D possibly TRBD2 on 5 matching bases. CDR1 is SQVTM, CDR2 ANQGSEA, per germline. The CDR3 has 13 amino acids. V was pared by 8 bases and J by 0 bases, with 10 bases between. CDR3 sequence (DNA): TGCAGCAGGACTGGGGCGAACACCGGGGAGCTGTTTTTT. Amino acids: CSRTGANTGELFF.

About this clonotype: One end of the junction varies from germline; a read error may be responsible. The chain has TRBV7-9 and TRBJ1-3; D perhaps matches TRBD1 (6 bases). From germline, CDR1 is SEHNR and CDR2 FQNEAQ (reference sequence). The CDR3 totals 17 residues. CDR3: CASSAPPDRLSGNTTYF. The CDR3 bases are TGTGCCAGCAGCGCCCCGCCAGACAGGCTCTCTGGAAACACCACATATTTT.

The gene calls are TRBV20-1 and TRBJ2-7; 7 nucleotides align to TRBD2. Unmatched junction bases numbered 5, after V lost 2 bases and J lost 4 bases. Per germline, CDR1 DFQATT and CDR2 SNEGSKA (reference sequence). This CDR3 has 13 residues. The CDR3 here is CSARTGRRYEQYF. The CDR3 nucleotides read TGCAGTGCTAGAACCGGGAGGAGGTACGAGCAGTACTTC.

The J gene is TRBJ1-4, the V gene TRBV19; 12 nucleotides agree with TRBD1. The CDR3 has 15 residues. With 5 bases clipped from V and 8 bases from J, the junction kept 6 bases outside the gene matches. Per germline, CDR1 LNHDA and CDR2 SQIVND (reference sequence). The chain's CDR3 is CASSPRDRGREKLFF. The CDR3 region has the DNA TGTGCCAGTAGTCCCCGGGACAGGGGGCGAGAAAAACTGTTTTTT. The full variable domain, completed using reference TRBV19 and TRBJ1-4, is DGGITQSPKYLFRKEGQNVTLSCEQNLNHDAMYWYRQDPGQGLRLIYYSQIVNDFQKGDIAEGYSVSREKKESFPLTVTSAQKNPTAFYLCASSPRDRGREKLFFGSGTQLSVL.